This is a list of T cell receptor beta chains from one sample in a study of blood T cell repertoires in COVID-19. TCRdb's copy holds only in-frame clones and misses some; the assay was immunoSEQ multiplex PCR. The sample includes around 78,000 clones, 86% of them seen just once. Specimen: peripheral blood. The receptors were sampled from a man aged 50-60 years with active or convalescent COVID-19. CDR3s include the opening cysteine and the closing phenylalanine or tryptophan. Each record gives: V gene, J gene, D gene, clone size, CDR3 protein, CDR3 DNA. The D gene is left open where the match is weak. Size is stated for part of the rows, as once, few or many counts, or as a class when the clone is expanded.

TRBV10-3	TRBJ1-4	TRBD1	NA	CAISRDRGRSNEKLFF	TGTGCCATCAGCCGGGACAGGGGAAGAAGTAATGAAAAACTGTTTTTT
TRBV18	TRBJ1-1	NA	NA	CASSVTANTEAFF	TGTGCCAGCTCAGTGACAGCGAACACTGAAGCTTTCTTT
TRBV10-3	TRBJ1-1	NA	NA	CAISVRGENTEAFF	TGTGCCATCAGTGTCCGGGGGGAGAACACTGAAGCTTTCTTT
TRBV5-4	TRBJ1-1	NA	NA	CASSRSGGMNTEAFF	TGTGCCAGCAGCAGGAGCGGAGGAATGAACACTGAAGCTTTCTTT
TRBV6-1	TRBJ2-3	NA	NA	CASSDRLGWGEDTQYF	TGTGCCAGCAGTGACAGACTAGGGTGGGGCGAAGATACGCAGTATTTT
TRBV6-1	TRBJ1-2	NA	NA	CASSEEVREGFGYTF	TGTGCCAGCAGTGAAGAGGTCAGGGAAGGATTTGGCTACACCTTC
TRBV12-5	TRBJ1-6	TRBD1	NA	CASGPGQGNSPLHF	TGTGCTAGTGGGCCTGGACAGGGAAATTCACCCCTCCACTTT
TRBV19	TRBJ1-2	NA	once	CASSIRVPDGYTF	TGTGCCAGTAGTATACGGGTGCCGGATGGCTACACCTTC
TRBV2	TRBJ1-6	NA	NA	CARRKSTALNSPLHF	TGTGCCAGGAGAAAGAGTACCGCGCTTAATTCACCCCTCCACTTT
TRBV9	TRBJ1-2	NA	NA	CASSVVSNYGYTF	TGTGCCAGCAGCGTAGTCTCGAACTATGGCTACACCTTC
TRBV27	TRBJ2-1	TRBD2	NA	CASRPLAGESYNEQFF	TGTGCCAGCAGACCCTTAGCGGGGGAGTCCTACAATGAGCAGTTCTTC
TRBV27	TRBJ2-2	TRBD1	NA	CASSKYRDRGQVGVNTGELFF	TGTGCCAGCAGTAAATACCGGGACAGGGGGCAAGTCGGGGTTAACACCGGGGAGCTGTTTTTT
TRBV6-6	TRBJ2-3	TRBD2	once	CASSYPGGADTQYF	TGTGCCAGCAGTTACCCGGGGGGAGCAGATACGCAGTATTTT
TRBV25-1	TRBJ1-2	NA	NA	CASSEYNRAFYGYTF	TGTGCCAGCAGTGAATATAACAGGGCCTTCTATGGCTACACCTTC
TRBV30	TRBJ1-3	TRBD1	NA	CAWSRGLGNTIYF	TGTGCCTGGAGCAGGGGGCTGGGAAACACCATATATTTT
TRBV6-6	TRBJ1-2	TRBD1	NA	CASIMTGADNYGYTF	TGTGCCAGCATCATGACAGGGGCGGATAACTATGGCTACACCTTC
TRBV6-2/TRBV6-3	TRBJ1-1	TRBD1	once	CASSWGQGTEAFF	TGTGCCAGCAGTTGGGGACAGGGGACTGAAGCTTTCTTT
TRBV10-1	TRBJ2-2	NA	NA	CASSDTGGDTGELFF	TGCGCCAGCAGCGATACAGGGGGGGACACCGGGGAGCTGTTTTTT
TRBV10-3	TRBJ2-6	NA	NA	CAISKGDSSSGANVLTF	TGTGCCATCAGTAAGGGCGACAGTAGCTCTGGGGCCAACGTCCTGACTTTC
TRBV6-5	TRBJ2-5	TRBD1	NA	CASSYDREETQYF	TGTGCCAGCAGTTACGACAGGGAAGAGACCCAGTACTTC
TRBV10-3	TRBJ2-2	NA	NA	CAISVGGVDTGELFF	TGTGCCATCAGTGTTGGAGGGGTGGACACCGGGGAGCTGTTTTTT
TRBV4-1	TRBJ2-7	NA	NA	CASSQDVAPYEQYF	TGCGCCAGCAGCCAAGATGTGGCTCCCTACGAGCAGTACTTC
TRBV6-2/TRBV6-3	TRBJ1-6	NA	NA	CASSYGTRRLNSPLHF	TGTGCCAGCAGTTACGGTACGCGGCGGCTGAATTCACCCCTCCACTTT
TRBV10-2	TRBJ1-1	TRBD1	NA	CASSEDRVVFF	TGCGCCAGCAGCGAAGACAGGGTTGTTTTCTTT
TRBV24-1	TRBJ2-1	TRBD2	NA	CATSGTSGRSYNEQFF	TGTGCCACCAGTGGAACTAGCGGGAGATCGTACAATGAGCAGTTCTTC
TRBV28	TRBJ2-7	NA	NA	CASIKGGGGYEQYF	TGTGCCAGCATCAAAGGTGGGGGCGGCTACGAGCAGTACTTC
TRBV7-9	TRBJ2-1	TRBD2	once	CASSTPGLENEQFF	TGTGCCAGCAGCACTCCGGGACTAGAAAATGAGCAGTTCTTC
TRBV28	TRBJ2-1	TRBD2	NA	CASMAGGRYNEQFF	TGTGCCAGCATGGCGGGAGGAAGGTACAATGAGCAGTTCTTC
TRBV19	TRBJ2-1	TRBD1	NA	CASKGQGPQGAEQFF	TGTGCCAGTAAAGGGCAGGGACCCCAGGGGGCTGAGCAGTTCTTC